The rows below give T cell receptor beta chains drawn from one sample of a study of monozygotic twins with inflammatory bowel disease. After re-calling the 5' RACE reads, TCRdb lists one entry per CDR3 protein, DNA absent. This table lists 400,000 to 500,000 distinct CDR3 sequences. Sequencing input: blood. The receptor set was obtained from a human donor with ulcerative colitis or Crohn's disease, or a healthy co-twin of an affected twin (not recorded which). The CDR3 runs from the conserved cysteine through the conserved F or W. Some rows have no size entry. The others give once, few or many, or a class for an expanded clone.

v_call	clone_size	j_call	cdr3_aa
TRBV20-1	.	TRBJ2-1	CSANLAGVEQFF
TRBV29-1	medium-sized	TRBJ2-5	CSVEGTRETQYF
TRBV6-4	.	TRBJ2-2	CASSDSYRLNTGELFF
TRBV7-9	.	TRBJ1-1	CATTGGGNTEAFF
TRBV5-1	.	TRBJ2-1	CASSLGTQKGHEQFF
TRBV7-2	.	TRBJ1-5	CASSLQGGQPQHF
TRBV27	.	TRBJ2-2	CASRTVTGELFF
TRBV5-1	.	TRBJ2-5	CASSLGWSTQETQYF
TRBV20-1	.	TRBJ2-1	CSARVAGLNSEQFF
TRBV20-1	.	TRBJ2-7	CSARDRGTGYEQYF
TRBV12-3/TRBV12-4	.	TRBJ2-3	CASTVAGMGDTQYF
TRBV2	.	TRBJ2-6	CASSGLALSSGANVLTF
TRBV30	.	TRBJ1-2	CAWTEGGRGGYTF
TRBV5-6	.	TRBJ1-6	CASSLARRFDSPLHF
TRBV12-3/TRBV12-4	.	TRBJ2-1	CASSFFISFREGYNEQFF
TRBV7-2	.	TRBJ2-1	CASSPAGSSYNEQFF
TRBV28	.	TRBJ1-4	CASSETGTGRATNEKLFF